These 14 T cell receptor beta chains were all obtained from the same sample, sequenced in a study of shared clonotypes between healthy human individuals. The method was immunoSEQ multiplex PCR; TCRdb's version includes in-frame clones alone and lacks a portion of them. Among around 1.6 million clones listed, 95% to 99% were seen once. The sequencing sample was made of naive CD4+ T cells sorted from blood. Subset defined: CD45RA+ positively selected. The receptors originated from a man younger than 40 in good health.

The chain employs TRBV5-8 and TRBJ2-3; TRBD2 is a possible D gene (5 bases). Germline CDR1 reads SGHTS; CDR2 reads YDEGEE. This CDR3 is 15 amino acids long. Trimming pared 6 bases from V and 2 bases from J, leaving 16 bases between. DNA of the CDR3: TGTGCCAGCACTACTAGAACTCTTATCACAGATACGCAGTATTTT. It translates to CASTTRTLITDTQYF.

The chain recombines TRBV6-6 with TRBJ2-5; D is unclear. The V gene's germline CDR1 is MNHNY and CDR2 SVGAGI (reference sequence). The CDR3 covers 16 residues. V lost 3 bases and J lost 0, with 14 bases in between. The CDR3 is CASSYSSPAYQETQYF. In DNA, the CDR3 is TGTGCCAGCAGTTATTCGTCTCCAGCGTACCAAGAGACCCAGTACTTC.

The rearrangement links TRBV9 to TRBJ1-2; 11 nucleotides match TRBD1. Germline V CDR1 and CDR2: SGDLS, YYNGEE. CDR3 size: 17 residues. The trim removed 2 bases at V and 4 bases at J, leaving 10 bases unmatched. For the CDR3, the DNA is TGTGCCAGCAGCGTTGACGCCGGGACAGGGGGTGGCTATGGCTACACCTTC. Amino acids: CASSVDAGTGGGYGYTF.

The chain joins TRBV7-9 to TRBJ2-5; D call uncertain. The germline V gene has CDR1 SEHNR and CDR2 FQNEAQ (reference sequence). The CDR3 sequence is 13 residues long. V was pared by 3 bases and J by 4 bases, with 9 bases between. CDR3 in amino acids: CASSFNGGETQYF. The CDR3 coding sequence is TGTGCCAGCAGCTTCAATGGTGGAGAGACCCAGTACTTC.

The chain recombines TRBV27 with TRBJ1-1; TRBD1 aligns across 11 bases. The CDR3 totals 18 residues. V was clipped by 6 bases and J by 7 bases; unmatched bases: 19. Germline V gene sequence: CDR1 MNHEY, CDR2 SMNVEV (reference sequence). CDR3 sequence reads: CASRAFRWTGGEKDEAFF. The CDR3 bases are TGTGCCAGCAGGGCTTTTCGCTGGACAGGGGGCGAGAAGGATGAAGCTTTCTTT.

The chain links TRBV5-6 to TRBJ2-7; weak D call: TRBD1 (5 bases). Trimming left V 2 bases short and J 0 bases short, with 6 bases between. This CDR3 region has 13 residues. Germline CDR1 and CDR2: SGHDT and YYEEEE. The CDR3 protein is CASSFRVSYEQYF. The CDR3 DNA reads as TGTGCCAGCAGCTTCAGGGTCTCCTACGAGCAGTACTTC.

Concerning this clone: The identical CDR3 is also encoded by other nucleotide sequences in the sample. The genes are TRBV2 and TRBJ1-5, with unresolved D. This CDR3 is 13 amino acids long. Trimming removed 6 bases at V and 0 bases at J, with 6 bases between. Germline V gives CDR1 SNHLY, CDR2 FYNNEI. Here the CDR3 reads CASSPNSNQPQHF. For the CDR3, the DNA is TGTGCCAGCAGCCCTAATAGCAATCAGCCCCAGCATTTT.

CDR3 DNA sequence: TGTGCCTGGAGTGCGGTGGCGGCAGCGGGGCAGTACTTC. Residues: CAWSAVAAAGQYF. The chain joins TRBV30 to TRBJ2-7, with TRBD2 as a possible D gene (6 bases). V was shortened by 1 base and J by 9 bases, with 16 bases between the two germline ends. This CDR3 has 13 amino acids. Germline V gene data show CDR1 as GTSNPN and CDR2 as SVGIG (reference sequence).

This rearrangement joins TRBV6-6 to TRBJ2-1; TRBD1 aligns across 11 bases. The CDR3 has 15 residues. The germline V gene has CDR1 MNHNY and CDR2 SVGAGI (reference sequence). With V trimmed by 6 bases and J by 5 bases, 6 bases remained unmatched. CDR3 DNA sequence: TGTGCCAGCAGAATCCGGGACAGGGGGGACAATGAGCAGTTCTTC. Its translation is CASRIRDRGDNEQFF.

The chain couples TRBV6-5 to TRBJ1-3; D perhaps matches TRBD1 (6 bases). Looked up from germline, CDR1 is MNHEY and CDR2 is SVGAGI. There are 15 residues in the CDR3. V lost 2 bases, J lost 3 bases, and 11 bases lay in between. The CDR3 DNA sequence: TGTGCCAGCAGTTACCTCGGCAGGGGTGGAAACACCATATATTTT. Translated: CASSYLGRGGNTIYF.

This sequence joins TRBV7-9 and TRBJ2-3; TRBD1 aligns across 8 bases. The germline CDR1 and CDR2 sequences are SEHNR and FQNEAQ (reference sequence). The CDR3 has 19 residues. Losses at the gene ends were 4 bases for V and 2 bases for J; bases not matched to a gene: 17. In nucleotides, the CDR3 is TGTGCCAGCAGCTCGCAGGGGGCCCTGTGGGGGACCCCCACAGATACGCAGTATTTT. Translated: CASSSQGALWGTPTDTQYF. The full variable domain, in which reference TRBV7-9 and TRBJ2-3 provide the parts outside the CDR3, is DTGVSQNPRHKITKRGQNVTFRCDPISEHNRLYWYRQTLGQGPEFLTYFQNEAQLEKSRLLSDRFSAERPKGSFSTLEIQRTEQGDSAMYLCASSSQGALWGTPTDTQYFGPGTRLTVL.

V gene TRBV5-4 combines with J gene TRBJ1-1; the match to TRBD1 covers 10 bases. This CDR3 spans 14 amino acids. CDR1 SGHNT and CDR2 YYREEE come from the germline V gene (reference sequence). The V segment lost 1 base and the J segment 6 bases; nucleotides outside the gene matches: 3. The DNA for the CDR3 is TGTGCCAGCAGCTTGAGGGACAGGGGTTCTGAAGCTTTCTTT. Its protein is CASSLRDRGSEAFF. Based on the CDR3 plus reference TRBV5-4 and TRBJ1-1, the full variable domain is ETGVTQSPTHLIKTRGQQVTLRCSSQSGHNTVSWYQQALGQGPQFIFQYYREEENGRGNFPPRFSGLQFPNYSSELNVNALELDDSALYLCASSLRDRGSEAFFGQGTRLTVV.

The chain combines TRBV28 with TRBJ1-5, with D uncertain. CDR3 size: 12 residues. The germline CDR1 and CDR2 sequences are MDHEN and SYDVKM. Trimming stripped 6 bases from V and 4 bases from J, with 7 bases between. The CDR3 coding sequence is TGTGCCAGCAGAGACGGGAATCAGCCCCAGCATTTT. It codes for CASRDGNQPQHF.

The V call is TRBV5-4, the J call TRBJ2-7, with 8 bases fitting TRBD1. This CDR3 is 14 amino acids long. With V trimmed by 4 bases and J by 0 bases, 3 bases remained unmatched. CDR1 is SGHNT, CDR2 YYREEE, per germline (reference sequence). The CDR3 here is CASSRGQDSYEQYF. In DNA form, the CDR3 reads TGTGCCAGCAGCCGGGGACAGGACTCCTACGAGCAGTACTTC. Full variable domain (rest looked up from reference TRBV5-4 and TRBJ2-7): ETGVTQSPTHLIKTRGQQVTLRCSSQSGHNTVSWYQQALGQGPQFIFQYYREEENGRGNFPPRFSGLQFPNYSSELNVNALELDDSALYLCASSRGQDSYEQYFGPGTRLTVT.